This paragraph covers one T cell receptor (beta chain) sequence. This specimen comes from a study of blood T cell repertoires in COVID-19. The CDR3 consists of 15 residues. V lost 0 bases, J lost 4 bases, and 4 bases stayed unmatched. CDR1 is KGHSH, CDR2 LQKENI, per germline. The authors' processing: Researchers report that nucleated cell counts were estimated from reference gene primer amplification. Method: immunoSEQ multiplex PCR; TCRdb's copy keeps in-frame clones and lacks some. Clone size and V and J calls were adopted from that table, with D and trimming inferred from the DNA. The sample consists of some 510,000 clones, around 89% of them appearing once. Researchers sorted participants into cohorts using their self-reported clinical history. Donors of Cohort 3 who recovered were those that had two negative PCRs, clearance, or symptom resolution.

Sequenced sample: PBMCs or T cells enriched from blood (not recorded which). The chain employs TRBV18 and TRBJ2-7, with 9 bases lining up with TRBD2. The sequence derives from a woman between 40 and 50 years old who had recovered from COVID-19. In DNA, the CDR3 is TGTGCCAGCTCACCACCGGGGAGCGGGAGGTACGAGCAGTACTTC. Amino acids: CASSPPGSGRYEQYF.